This paragraph reports one T cell receptor (beta chain). Its target is not known. Quantitative molecular-barcoded 5'-RACE generated the TCR beta libraries. TCRdb re-called the 5' RACE reads with MiXCR, one entry per CDR3 protein. The data contain under 850,000 distinct CDR3 sequences, around 17% of them singletons. Trimming cost V 4 bases and J 4 bases, with 20 bases left between them. This CDR3 has 16 amino acids. Germline V lookup: CDR1 DFQATT, CDR2 SNEGSKA (reference sequence). The data stem from a study of CD8 T cells in ankylosing spondylitis. General observations from the study: In ankylosing spondylitis blood, a motif of fewer than 10 highly homologous TCR beta variants appeared characteristic.

The receptor was isolated from a male donor with ankylosing spondylitis. This chain links TRBV20-1 with TRBJ1-5; D is perhaps TRBD1 (5 bases). The sequenced sample consisted of blood, either unsorted or a sorted T cell fraction (not recorded which). The CDR3 spells CSAIAHRDGANQPQHF. As DNA, the CDR3 is TGCAGTGCTATCGCCCACCGGGACGGTGCGAATCAGCCCCAGCATTTT.